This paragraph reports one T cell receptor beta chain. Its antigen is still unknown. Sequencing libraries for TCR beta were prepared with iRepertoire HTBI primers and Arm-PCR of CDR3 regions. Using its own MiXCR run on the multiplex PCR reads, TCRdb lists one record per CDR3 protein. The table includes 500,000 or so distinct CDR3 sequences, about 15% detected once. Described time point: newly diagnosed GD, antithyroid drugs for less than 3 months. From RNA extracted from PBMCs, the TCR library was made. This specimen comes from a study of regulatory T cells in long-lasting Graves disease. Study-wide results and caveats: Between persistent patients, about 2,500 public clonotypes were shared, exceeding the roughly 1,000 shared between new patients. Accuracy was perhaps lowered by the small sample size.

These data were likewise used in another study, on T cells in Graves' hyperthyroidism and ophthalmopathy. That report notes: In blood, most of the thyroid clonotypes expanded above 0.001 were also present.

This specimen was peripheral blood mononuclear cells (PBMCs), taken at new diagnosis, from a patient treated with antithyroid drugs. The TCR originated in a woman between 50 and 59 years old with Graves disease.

The CDR3 region has the DNA TGTGCCAGCACCAGTATCTCCTACGAGCAGTACTTC. Translating gives CASTSISYEQYF. The V call is TRBV28, the J call TRBJ2-7; unclear D gene. CDR1 is MDHEN and CDR2 is SYDVKM in the germline V gene. Between the trimmed V and J ends, which lost 7 bases and 0 bases, there was a span of 7 bases. This CDR3 has 12 amino acids.